These T cell receptor beta chains were read from a single sample in a study of T cell repertoires in cytomegalovirus infection. MiXCR was run by TCRdb on the reads, yielding one entry per CDR3 protein. The profile covers around 450,000 distinct CDR3 sequences, with approximately 30% appearing a single time and roughly an eighth taken by the ten largest. Material for sequencing was PBMCs. These receptors all come from a human donor in good health (CMV status not recorded). Some clones in this sample may be carry-over from other donors' samples. The CDR3 runs from the conserved cysteine through the conserved F or W. The D gene is left open where the match is weak. Expanded clones get a size class; other rows say once, few or many, or leave the size out.

CDR3 DNA | CDR3 protein | J gene | D gene | V gene | clone size
TGCGCCAGCAGCCTTGGGGGGACAGGAGACAATGAGCAGTTCTTC | CASSLGGTGDNEQFF | TRBJ2-1 | TRBD1 | TRBV4-1 | NA
TGCGCCAGCAGACGTTGGGGCGGGAACTCCTACAATGAGCAGTTCTTC | CASRRWGGNSYNEQFF | TRBJ2-1 | NA | TRBV5-1 | NA
TGTGCCAGCAGTGGTATGGAGTCCTATAATTCACCCCTCCACTTT | CASSGMESYNSPLHF | TRBJ1-6 | NA | TRBV25-1 | NA
TGTGCCAGCAGTTTTGCGGGACAGGGGAATCAGCCCCAGCATTTT | CASSFAGQGNQPQHF | TRBJ1-5 | TRBD1 | TRBV12-3/TRBV12-4 | NA
TGTGCCACCAGTGACACGGTCGGGGTTGGGACAGATACGCAGTATTTT | CATSDTVGVGTDTQYF | TRBJ2-3 | NA | TRBV24-1 | NA
TGTGCCAGCAGCCGGAGGAATCAAGAGACCCAGTACTTC | CASSRRNQETQYF | TRBJ2-5 | NA | TRBV12-3/TRBV12-4 | many
TGTGCCAGCAGCTACTCCATGTATCAGCCCCAGCATTTT | CASSYSMYQPQHF | TRBJ1-5 | NA | TRBV7-9 | few
TGTGCCAGCAGTGTACCTCGACAGGGATCCTACGAGCAGTACTTC | CASSVPRQGSYEQYF | TRBJ2-7 | TRBD1 | TRBV25-1 | few
TGTGCCAGCAGCGCTCCCGTGGGGGGCCGAGGGGTCGCGGAACTGTTTTTT | CASSAPVGGRGVAELFF | TRBJ1-4 | NA | TRBV28 | NA
TGCGCCAGCAGCCAAGATCAGGCGACTAGGATGGGTGGAGAGACCCAGTACTTC | CASSQDQATRMGGETQYF | TRBJ2-5 | NA | TRBV4-1 | few
TGCAGCGGGCGGGACAGTGGGTATGGCTACACCTTC | CSGRDSGYGYTF | TRBJ1-2 | TRBD1 | TRBV29-1 | NA
TGTGCCAGCAGCGTACAGGGGAGGAATTCACCCCTCCACTTT | CASSVQGRNSPLHF | TRBJ1-6 | TRBD1 | TRBV5-3 | NA
TGTGCCAGTAGTACGCCACAGGGGGCAATCTATGGCTACACCTTC | CASSTPQGAIYGYTF | TRBJ1-2 | TRBD1 | TRBV19 | few
TGTGCCAGCAGCCACGGGACAGGGGGGGCCTATAATTCACCCCTCCACTTT | CASSHGTGGAYNSPLHF | TRBJ1-6 | TRBD1 | TRBV7-6 | few
TGCAGCGTTGAGGCAGCCTATGGCTACACCTTC | CSVEAAYGYTF | TRBJ1-2 | NA | TRBV29-1 | few
TGTGCCAGCAGTGACCGGGACAGGATATACAATGAGCAGTTCTTC | CASSDRDRIYNEQFF | TRBJ2-1 | TRBD1 | TRBV2 | NA
TGTGCCAGCAGCACCCGACAGACTTTAGCCAAAAACAGTCAGTACTTC | CASSTRQTLAKNSQYF | TRBJ2-4 | NA | TRBV7-2 | NA
TGTGCCAGCAGCCATTTCAAGACCGGGGAGCTTTTTTTT | CASSHFKTGELFF | TRBJ2-2 | NA | TRBV7-2 | NA
TGTGCCAGCAGCCAAGAACTACAGGGTGTCGGCTACACCTTC | CASSQELQGVGYTF | TRBJ1-2 | NA | TRBV14 | few
TGTGCCAGCAGTTATCAGGAGCATTACAATGAGCAGTTCTTC | CASSYQEHYNEQFF | TRBJ2-1 | NA | TRBV6-2/TRBV6-3 | NA
TGTGCCACCAGCAAGGGGCTCTCCTACGAGCAGTACTTC | CATSKGLSYEQYF | TRBJ2-7 | NA | TRBV15 | few
TGTGCCAGCAGCTACCGACTAGCGGGGGGGATCCAAGAGACCCAGTACTTC | CASSYRLAGGIQETQYF | TRBJ2-5 | TRBD2 | TRBV5-6 | few
TGTGCCAGCAGGGACACTCGTATTGAAGCTTTCTTT | CASRDTRIEAFF | TRBJ1-1 | NA | TRBV19 | NA
TGTGCCATCAGTGATGGATATAGCAATCAGCCCCAGCATTTT | CAISDGYSNQPQHF | TRBJ1-5 | NA | TRBV10-3 | NA
TGTGCCAGCAGCTTGGTGTTGACAGGGGCCTACAATGAGCAGTTCTTC | CASSLVLTGAYNEQFF | TRBJ2-1 | TRBD1 | TRBV5-6 | few
TGTGCCAGCAGTTTATCGGGTGGGGCCTCCAGGAATGAGCAGTTCTTC | CASSLSGGASRNEQFF | TRBJ2-1 | NA | TRBV28 | NA
TGTGCCAGCAGTTATGAGGGTTCGAACACTGAAGCTTTCTTT | CASSYEGSNTEAFF | TRBJ1-1 | NA | TRBV6-5 | NA
TGCAGTGCTAGAGATACCGGTCTGATCACTGAAGCTTTCTTT | CSARDTGLITEAFF | TRBJ1-1 | NA | TRBV20-1 | NA